This TCR beta chain appears in the sequencing data of a study of blood T cell repertoires in COVID-19. Study as a whole: From the United States, Italy and Spain came samples of acute and convalescent COVID-19. In each case, the material was cDNA or gDNA derived from T cells, B-cell-depleted T cells, or PBMCs.

Generated by immunoSEQ multiplex PCR, the TCRdb table keeps only in-frame clones and is missing some. Counted here are about 110,000 clones, approximately 84% occurring once; the ten biggest clones make up about 1.6%. V dropped 4 bases and J dropped 0; count of bases not matched to a gene: 6. The CDR3 is 16 amino acids. V is TRBV5-3 and J is TRBJ1-4; 7 bases align to TRBD1. TRBV5-3 is reported as an ORF; its role is uncertain. Sequenced sample: peripheral blood. The source of this sequence is a man aged 50 to 60 with acute or convalescent COVID-19. The CDR3 DNA follows: TGTGCCAGAAGCCGGGGACAGATCCCAACTAATGAAAAACTGTTTTTT. It encodes CARSRGQIPTNEKLFF.